This entry lists 28 T cell receptor beta chains sequenced from one sample in a study of CD8 T cells in ankylosing spondylitis. TCRdb passed the 5' RACE reads through MiXCR, listing each CDR3 protein once. This table has about 240,000 distinct CDR3 sequences, roughly 8.6% appearing once. Source material: blood, either unsorted or a sorted T cell fraction (not recorded which). All receptors come from a male donor with ankylosing spondylitis or in good health (not recorded which).

The sample holds many counts of this clonotype. The rearrangement uses TRBV7-2 and TRBJ2-3, with D perhaps TRBD2 (5 bases). CDR3 size: 16 residues. Looked up from germline, CDR1 is SGHTA and CDR2 is FQGNSA. The ends were cut back, 5 bases at V and 0 bases at J, with 15 bases in the middle. DNA for the CDR3: TGTGCCAGCAGCCCCCAGCGGATCCTTAGCACAGATACGCAGTATTTT. It yields the protein CASSPQRILSTDTQYF. Together with reference TRBV7-2 and TRBJ2-3, the CDR3 gives the full variable domain: GAGVSQSPSNKVTEKGKDVELRCDPISGHTALYWYRQSLGQGLEFLIYFQGNSAPDKSGLPSDRFSAERTGGSVSTLTIQRTQQEDSAVYLCASSPQRILSTDTQYFGPGTRLTVL.

This clonotype was recorded at least ten times. The chain carries TRBV29-1 and TRBJ2-3; D tentatively fits TRBD1 or TRBD2 (5 bases each). The V end lost 6 bases, the J end lost 0 bases, and 16 bases lay between the germline ends. There are 15 residues in the CDR3. The germline CDR1 and CDR2 sequences are SQVTM and ANQGSEA. The DNA of the CDR3 is TGCAGCGTCGCCCTAGGGGAGCGGAGCACAGATACGCAGTATTTT. Its protein is CSVALGERSTDTQYF.

This clonotype was seen many times. J is TRBJ1-5 and V is TRBV18; no clear D gene. Trimming took off 2 bases at V and 8 bases at J, with 10 bases between the two ends. CDR1 KGHSH and CDR2 LQKENI come from the germline V gene. The CDR3 has 13 amino acids. The CDR3 DNA reads as TGTGCCAGCTCACCAGAGGGTGCGGAGCCCCAGCATTTT. Its translation is CASSPEGAEPQHF.

At least ten counts were recorded for this clonotype. V gene TRBV5-1 combines with J gene TRBJ2-5, with D perhaps TRBD2 (7 bases). The CDR3 is made up of 14 amino acids. Germline assignment: CDR1 SGHRS and CDR2 YFSETQ. V shed 4 bases and J shed 5 bases, with 15 bases lying between them. Here the CDR3 reads CASSAGGPAETQYF. The CDR3 nucleotides are TGCGCCAGCAGCGCCGGGGGGCCAGCGGAGACCCAGTACTTC. Drawing the rest from reference TRBV5-1 and TRBJ2-5, the complete variable domain is KAGVTQTPRYLIKTRGQQVTLSCSPISGHRSVSWYQQTPGQGLQFLFEYFSETQRNKGNFPGRFSGRQFSNSRSEMNVSTLELGDSALYLCASSAGGPAETQYFGPGTRLLVL.

The sample holds many counts of this clonotype. The chain joins TRBV6-6 to TRBJ2-7; D possibly corresponds to TRBD1 (5 bases). CDR1 MNHNY and CDR2 SVGAGI come from the germline V gene (reference sequence). The V and J ends lost 5 bases and 7 bases respectively, with 9 bases between them. There are 11 residues in the CDR3. The CDR3 region has the DNA TGTGCCAGCAGTGGCCAGGGAGAGCAGTACTTC. This sequence encodes CASSGQGEQYF.

This clonotype was seen repeatedly, ten times or more. The chain uses TRBV10-3 and TRBJ2-1; 14 positions match TRBD2. V was pared by 1 base and J by 7 bases, with 3 bases of the junction left unmatched. CDR1 ENHRY and CDR2 SYGVKD come from the germline V gene. This CDR3 is built from 16 residues. The CDR3, as DNA: TGTGCCATCAGTGAGTTCGGGACTAGCGGGAGTAATGAGCAGTTCTTC. Protein product: CAISEFGTSGSNEQFF.

This clonotype was picked up many times. The rearrangement uses TRBV5-1 and TRBJ1-6, with D tentatively TRBD1 (6 bases). This CDR3 is built from 15 residues. The V end lost 0 bases, the J end lost 10 bases, and 14 bases lay between the germline ends. The germline gives CDR1 SGHRS, CDR2 YFSETQ. CDR3 sequence: CASSLAGQGRSPLHF. The CDR3, as DNA: TGCGCCAGCAGCTTGGCGGGCCAGGGGAGGTCACCCCTCCACTTT.

This clonotype appeared many times. V and J are TRBV5-1 and TRBJ2-3, with 12 bases matching TRBD2. Germline V CDR1 and CDR2: SGHRS, YFSETQ. CDR3 length: 16 residues. The V segment lost 0 bases and the J segment 4 bases; nucleotides outside the gene matches: 3. The CDR3, as DNA: TGCGCCAGCAGCTTGGTTCTAGCGGGGGGGTCAGATACGCAGTATTTT. It is translated as CASSLVLAGGSDTQYF. Filled out from reference TRBV5-1 and TRBJ2-3, the complete variable domain reads KAGVTQTPRYLIKTRGQQVTLSCSPISGHRSVSWYQQTPGQGLQFLFEYFSETQRNKGNFPGRFSGRQFSNSRSEMNVSTLELGDSALYLCASSLVLAGGSDTQYFGPGTRLTVL.

This clonotype was recorded many times. The chain recombines TRBV19 with TRBJ1-6; maybe TRBD1 (6 bases). V lost 5 bases to trimming and J lost 9 bases, with 23 bases between them. Per the germline V gene, CDR1 is LNHDA and CDR2 is SQIVND (reference sequence). The CDR3 contains 17 residues. For the CDR3, the DNA is TGTGCCAGTAGTCCCCTCCGGGGGCGGGGAAGAGGTTCACCCCTCCACTTT. This encodes CASSPLRGRGRGSPLHF.

This clonotype was picked up many times. CDR3 residues: CASSPDSSKSTQYF. In nucleotides, the CDR3 is TGCGCCAGCAGCCCGGACTCCAGCAAGAGTACCCAGTACTTC. The chain carries TRBV4-3 and TRBJ2-5; D might be TRBD2 (5 bases). Germline V gene lookup returns CDR1 LGHNA and CDR2 YSLEER. The ends were cut back, 4 bases at V and 8 bases at J, with 17 bases in the middle. The CDR3 totals 14 residues.

This clonotype was counted at least ten times. The genes are TRBV19 and TRBJ2-1, with 9 bases aligning to TRBD1. The CDR3 is 15 amino acids. Germline V gene data show CDR1 as LNHDA and CDR2 as SQIVND (reference sequence). The V gene end was trimmed by 7 bases and the J gene end by 2 bases; junction bases not matched to a gene: 6. CDR3: CASKRDRDAYNEQFF. The CDR3 bases are TGTGCCAGTAAACGGGACAGGGACGCCTACAATGAGCAGTTCTTC.

This clonotype was detected many times. This sequence joins TRBV19 and TRBJ2-1; TRBD2 matches at 7 bases. The CDR3 is made up of 15 amino acids. V shed 5 bases and J 8 bases; nucleotides not matched to a gene: 12. CDR1 and CDR2 (germline): LNHDA, SQIVND (reference sequence). Here the CDR3 reads CASSGRGEPGDEQFF. The CDR3 nucleotides read TGTGCCAGTAGTGGTCGGGGGGAGCCCGGCGATGAGCAGTTCTTC.

In this sample, this clonotype turned up many times. The CDR3 region is CASSRRTGSEAFF. In DNA, the CDR3 is TGCGCCAGCAGCCGAAGAACGGGTTCTGAAGCTTTCTTT. The gene calls are TRBV4-3 and TRBJ1-1; D ambiguous. The germline V gene encodes CDR1 LGHNA and CDR2 YSLEER. Trimming pared 4 bases from V and 6 bases from J, leaving 12 bases between. This CDR3 has 13 amino acids.

About this clonotype itself: With a much larger clone just one base away, this may be a read error. This chain uses TRBV18 with TRBJ1-2; D gene ambiguous. The CDR3 covers 14 residues. Deletions cut 6 bases from V and 2 bases from J, with 13 bases between. Germline CDR1 KGHSH, CDR2 LQKENI. The CDR3 sequence is CASSPNSWNYGYTF. DNA of the CDR3: TGTGCCAGCTCGCCCAACAGTTGGAACTATGGCTACACCTTC. The full variable domain, completed using reference TRBV18 and TRBJ1-2, is NAGVMQNPRHLVRRRGQEARLRCSPMKGHSHVYWYRQLPEEGLKFMVYLQKENIIDESGMPKERFSAEFPKEGPSILRIQQVVRGDSAAYFCASSPNSWNYGYTFGSGTRLTVV.

This clonotype was observed at least ten times. The V call is TRBV20-1, the J call TRBJ2-1; 8 positions match TRBD2. Germline CDR1 reads DFQATT; CDR2 reads SNEGSKA (reference sequence). The CDR3 has 16 residues. J lost 4 bases, V lost 6 bases, and 14 bases had no gene match. The CDR3 sequence: CSAALAAGGPYNEQFF. CDR3 coding DNA: TGCAGTGCCGCACTAGCGGCCGGAGGTCCATACAATGAGCAGTTCTTC.

As regards this clonotype: A much larger clone lies one base from this, so it may be a read error. This chain links TRBV20-1 with TRBJ2-3; no clear D. Germline CDR1 DFQATT, CDR2 SNEGSKA (reference sequence). The CDR3 runs 11 residues. The V end lost 5 bases, the J end lost 6 bases, and 9 bases lay between the germline ends. Here the CDR3 reads CSAGEVDTQYF. The DNA for the CDR3 is TGCAGTGCTGGGGAAGTGGATACGCAGTATTTT.

This clonotype was seen repeatedly, ten times or more. The rearrangement uses TRBV19 and TRBJ2-7; 7 bases fit TRBD1. CDR1 LNHDA and CDR2 SQIVND come from the germline V gene (reference sequence). The V segment lost 4 bases and the J segment 2 bases; nucleotides outside the gene matches: 2. This CDR3 region has 13 residues. The CDR3 spells CASSTGQTYEQYF. The CDR3 DNA sequence: TGTGCCAGTAGTACGGGACAGACCTACGAGCAGTACTTC.

This clonotype was observed a few times. V and J are TRBV30 and TRBJ2-3; D is uncertain. V was trimmed by 4 bases and J by 2 bases, leaving 10 bases between them. CDR3 length: 13 amino acids. The germline V gene encodes CDR1 GTSNPN and CDR2 SVGIG (reference sequence). The CDR3 sequence: CAWNTGSTDTQYF. The CDR3 nucleotides are TGTGCCTGGAATACCGGTTCCACAGATACGCAGTATTTT.

In this sample, this clonotype turned up many times. V and J are TRBV7-9 and TRBJ2-7, with 10 bases matching TRBD2. The CDR3 covers 17 residues. CDR1 SEHNR and CDR2 FQNEAQ come from the germline V gene (reference sequence). Trimming at V came to 0 bases and at J to 0 bases, leaving 5 bases not matched to a gene. The CDR3 DNA reads TGTGCCAGCAGCTTAGCCCCTGGGACTAGCGTCTCCTACGAGCAGTACTTC. This codes for CASSLAPGTSVSYEQYF.

This clonotype was detected a few times. The J gene is TRBJ2-5, the V gene TRBV5-1, with D maybe TRBD1 (6 bases). This CDR3 comprises 14 residues. Germline V gene sequence: CDR1 SGHRS, CDR2 YFSETQ. V lost 0 bases and J 5 bases, leaving 11 bases between the germline ends. The CDR3 loop reads CASSLGPTGETQYF. The CDR3 coding sequence is TGCGCCAGCAGCTTGGGCCCAACAGGGGAGACCCAGTACTTC.

This clonotype was picked up many times. This sequence joins TRBV4-3 and TRBJ1-3; D gene ambiguous. This CDR3 comprises 16 residues. V gave up 0 bases and J gave up 0 bases, with 9 bases separating them. The germline CDR1 and CDR2 sequences are LGHNA and YSLEER. The DNA of the CDR3 is TGCGCCAGCAGCCAAGATATGAGGAACTCTGGAAACACCATATATTTT. Translation gives CASSQDMRNSGNTIYF.

The table lists this clonotype with many counts. This sequence joins TRBV20-1 and TRBJ2-2; TRBD2 aligns across 9 bases. CDR1 is DFQATT, CDR2 SNEGSKA, per germline (reference sequence). J was trimmed by 0 bases and V by 5 bases; bases with no gene match: 4. CDR3 length: 15 amino acids. The CDR3 reads CSALLAGPNTGELFF. The CDR3 region has the DNA TGCAGTGCTTTGCTAGCGGGACCGAACACCGGGGAGCTGTTTTTT.

This clonotype was picked up many times. The rearrangement joins TRBV4-3 to TRBJ2-2; a weak D match, TRBD2 (5 bases). CDR1 and CDR2 from the germline V gene are LGHNA and YSLEER. V lost 4 bases and J 4 bases, leaving 22 bases between the germline ends. CDR3 length: 18 amino acids. The CDR3 DNA is TGCGCCAGCAGCCCCGAGATGGCCTACGGCGCGGGCACCGGGGAGCTGTTTTTT. As protein: CASSPEMAYGAGTGELFF.

This clonotype was recorded at least ten times. V is TRBV7-2 and J is TRBJ2-2; 9 nucleotides agree with TRBD2. CDR1 SGHTA and CDR2 FQGNSA come from the germline V gene. V lost 5 bases to trimming and J lost 3 bases; unmatched junction nucleotides: 7. This CDR3 is built from 16 residues. CDR3 in DNA: TGTGCCAGCAGCCCTCCGACTAGCGGTTACACCGGGGAGCTGTTTTTT. Its translation: CASSPPTSGYTGELFF.

This clonotype was seen at least ten times. This chain links TRBV6-9 with TRBJ2-2; TRBD1 matches 10 bases. The CDR3 runs to 18 residues. Trimming cost V 8 bases and J 7 bases; bases outside gene matches: 19. Germline loops: CDR1 MNHGY, CDR2 SVAAGI. Here the CDR3 DNA reads TGTGCCAGCGGATTGACAGGGGGCGCAGGAGTAAGCGGCGGGGAGCTGTTTTTT. Translated: CASGLTGGAGVSGGELFF.

This clonotype occurred many times. The rearrangement uses TRBV7-2 and TRBJ2-2; 8 positions agree with TRBD2. J lost 0 bases, V lost 3 bases, and 3 bases had no gene match. There are 16 residues in the CDR3. Germline V lookup: CDR1 SGHTA, CDR2 FQGNSA. The chain's CDR3 is CASSLTSVSNTGELFF. The DNA for the CDR3 is TGTGCCAGCAGCTTGACTAGCGTATCGAACACCGGGGAGCTGTTTTTT.

This clonotype was seen many times. This chain joins TRBV12-3 or TRBV12-4 and TRBJ1-4; no firm D call. CDR3 length: 13 residues. With 5 bases removed from V and 4 bases from J, the gap between germline ends came to 8 bases. In DNA, the CDR3 is TGTGCCAGCAGTACATGGGATAATGAAAAACTGTTTTTT. Encoded protein: CASSTWDNEKLFF.

This clonotype was picked up many times. This rearrangement joins TRBV25-1 to TRBJ1-2; possible D gene TRBD1, 5 bases. This CDR3 has 12 amino acids. Per germline, CDR1 MGHDK and CDR2 SYGVNS. V dropped 5 bases and J dropped 4 bases, with 8 bases sitting between them. The CDR3 region has the DNA TGTGCCAGCAGTCGACAGAGCTATGGCTACACCTTC. Protein: CASSRQSYGYTF.